This T cell receptor (beta chain) is from a study of blood T cell repertoires in COVID-19. Study at large: The study drew acute and convalescent COVID-19 samples from the United States, Italy and Spain.

After removal of 4 bases from V and 1 base from J, the junction contained 5 bases not matched to a gene. Germline CDR1 and CDR2: MNHEY and SVGAGI. The CDR3 is 16 residues long. Clones were sequenced by immunoSEQ multiplex PCR, and TCRdb holds only the in-frame ones, with some missing. The sample includes roughly 260,000 clones, approximately 79% of them seen just once. This clonotype originated in a woman aged 40 to 50 with active or convalescent COVID-19. The rearrangement joins TRBV6-5 to TRBJ2-2, with 8 nucleotides matching TRBD1. The material sequenced was peripheral blood. DNA of the CDR3: TGTGCCAGCAGTTTTACCGGGACAGGGAACACCGGGGAGCTGTTTTTT. It yields the protein CASSFTGTGNTGELFF.